Below, one TCR beta chain is given with its context. The sample belongs to a study of blood T cell repertoires in COVID-19. Across the whole study: Researchers got acute and convalescent COVID-19 samples from the United States, Italy and Spain. The cDNA or gDNA used as material had been derived from T cells, B-cell-depleted T cells, or PBMCs.

Original data processing: From reference gene primer amplification, estimates of nucleated cell counts were derived. Sequencing used immunoSEQ multiplex PCR; TCRdb keeps in-frame clones, though not all of them. The DNA was the basis for D and trimming; V, J and clone size are from that table. The profile shows approximately 150,000 clones, 75% to 90% of them singletons. Germline V gene lookup returns CDR1 SGHRS and CDR2 YFSETQ. CDR3 length equals 16 residues. V shed 0 bases and J 2 bases; nucleotides not matched to a gene: 5. The chain carries TRBV5-1 and TRBJ2-3, with 8 bases that match TRBD2. Sequenced: peripheral blood. The clonotype was recovered from a human donor in a cohort sampled during active COVID-19. The CDR3, as DNA: TGCGCCAGCAGCTTGGGAGGCGGGAGGCACACAGATACGCAGTATTTT. It yields the protein CASSLGGGRHTDTQYF.